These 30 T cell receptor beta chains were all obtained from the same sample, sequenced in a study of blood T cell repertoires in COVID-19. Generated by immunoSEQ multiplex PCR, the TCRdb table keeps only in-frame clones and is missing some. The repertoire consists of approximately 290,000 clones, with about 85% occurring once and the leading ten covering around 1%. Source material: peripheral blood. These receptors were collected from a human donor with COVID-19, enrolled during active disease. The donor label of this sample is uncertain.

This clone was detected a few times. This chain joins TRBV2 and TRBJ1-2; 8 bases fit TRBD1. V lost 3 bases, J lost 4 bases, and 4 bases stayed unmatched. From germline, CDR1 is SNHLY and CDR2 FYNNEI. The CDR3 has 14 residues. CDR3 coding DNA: TGTGCCAGCAGTGAGGTCGACAGGGGCTATGGCTACACCTTC. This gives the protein CASSEVDRGYGYTF.

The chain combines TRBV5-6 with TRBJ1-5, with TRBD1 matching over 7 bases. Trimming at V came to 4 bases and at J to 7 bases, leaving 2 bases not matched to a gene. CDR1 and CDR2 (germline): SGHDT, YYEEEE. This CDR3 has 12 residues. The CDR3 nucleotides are TGTGCCAGCAGCCTGACAGGGCAGCCCCAGCATTTT. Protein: CASSLTGQPQHF.

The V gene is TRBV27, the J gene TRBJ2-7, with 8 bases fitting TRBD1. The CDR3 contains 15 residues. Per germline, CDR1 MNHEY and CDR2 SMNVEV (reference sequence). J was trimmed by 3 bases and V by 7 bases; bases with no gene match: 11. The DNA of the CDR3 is TGTGCCAGCACCCCAATACAGGGGGTCTACTACGAGCAGTACTTC. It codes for CASTPIQGVYYEQYF.

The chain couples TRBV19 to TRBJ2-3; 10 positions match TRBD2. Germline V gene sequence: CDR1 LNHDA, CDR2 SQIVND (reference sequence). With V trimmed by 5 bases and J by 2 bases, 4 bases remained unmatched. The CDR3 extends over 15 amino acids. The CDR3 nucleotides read TGTGCCAGTAGTGAAGCGGGAGGGGTCACAGATACGCAGTATTTT. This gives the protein CASSEAGGVTDTQYF. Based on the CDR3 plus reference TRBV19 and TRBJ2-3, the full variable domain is DGGITQSPKYLFRKEGQNVTLSCEQNLNHDAMYWYRQDPGQGLRLIYYSQIVNDFQKGDIAEGYSVSREKKESFPLTVTSAQKNPTAFYLCASSEAGGVTDTQYFGPGTRLTVL.

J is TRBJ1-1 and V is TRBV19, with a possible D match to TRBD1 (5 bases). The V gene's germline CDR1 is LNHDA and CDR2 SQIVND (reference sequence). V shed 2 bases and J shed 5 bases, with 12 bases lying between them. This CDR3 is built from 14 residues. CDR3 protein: CASSIHGTWTEAFF. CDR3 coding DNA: TGTGCCAGTAGTATACACGGGACTTGGACTGAAGCTTTCTTT.

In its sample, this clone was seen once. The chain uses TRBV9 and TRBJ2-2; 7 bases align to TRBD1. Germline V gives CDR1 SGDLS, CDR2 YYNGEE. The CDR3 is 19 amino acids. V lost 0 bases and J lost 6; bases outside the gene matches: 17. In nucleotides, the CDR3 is TGTGCCAGCAGCGTAGCTTTTACAGGGGTAATAGCTACGGCCGGGGAGCTGTTTTTT. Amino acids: CASSVAFTGVIATAGELFF.

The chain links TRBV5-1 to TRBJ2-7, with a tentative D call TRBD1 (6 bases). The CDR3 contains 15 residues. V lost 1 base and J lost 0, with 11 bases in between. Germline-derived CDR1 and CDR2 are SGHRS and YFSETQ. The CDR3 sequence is CASSLNTGISYEQYF. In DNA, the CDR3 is TGCGCCAGCAGCTTGAACACAGGGATCTCCTACGAGCAGTACTTC.

The CDR3 coding sequence is TGTGCCAGCTCTACCCAACCCTCCGGGACTAGCCTCTACGAGCAGTACTTC. Translated, it gives CASSTQPSGTSLYEQYF. This chain connects TRBV27 to TRBJ2-7; the match to TRBD2 covers 9 bases. The germline V gene has CDR1 MNHEY and CDR2 SMNVEV (reference sequence). V gave up 8 bases and J gave up 3 bases; unmatched junction bases: 17. The CDR3 consists of 17 residues.

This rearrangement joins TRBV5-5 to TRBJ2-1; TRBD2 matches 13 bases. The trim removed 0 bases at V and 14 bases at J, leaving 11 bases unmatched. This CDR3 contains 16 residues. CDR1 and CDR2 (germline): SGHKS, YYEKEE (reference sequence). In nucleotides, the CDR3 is TGTGCCAGCAGCTTGGCTTTAAGGACTAGCGGGAGTTGGGAGTTCTTC. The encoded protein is CASSLALRTSGSWEFF.

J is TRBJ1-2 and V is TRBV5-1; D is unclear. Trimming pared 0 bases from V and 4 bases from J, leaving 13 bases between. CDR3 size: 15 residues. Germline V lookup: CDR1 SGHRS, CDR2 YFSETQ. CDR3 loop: CASSLADSSLYGYTF. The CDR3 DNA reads TGCGCCAGCAGCTTGGCCGACTCTAGCCTCTATGGCTACACCTTC. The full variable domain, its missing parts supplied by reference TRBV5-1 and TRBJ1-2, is KAGVTQTPRYLIKTRGQQVTLSCSPISGHRSVSWYQQTPGQGLQFLFEYFSETQRNKGNFPGRFSGRQFSNSRSEMNVSTLELGDSALYLCASSLADSSLYGYTFGSGTRLTVV.

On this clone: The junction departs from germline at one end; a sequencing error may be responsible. DNA of the CDR3: TGCGCCAGCAGTGCAACCGGGACAGGGCCCTACTTC. Translated, it gives CASSATGTGPYF. V and J are TRBV10-1 and TRBJ1-2, with 9 nucleotides matching TRBD1. From germline, CDR1 is WNHNN and CDR2 SYGVQD (reference sequence). This CDR3 has 12 amino acids.

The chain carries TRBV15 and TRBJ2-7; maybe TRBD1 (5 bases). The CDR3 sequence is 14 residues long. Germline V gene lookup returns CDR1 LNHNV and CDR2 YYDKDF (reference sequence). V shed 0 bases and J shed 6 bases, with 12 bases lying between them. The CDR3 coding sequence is TGTGCCACCAGCAGAGATAGGGGCCCAACCGAGCAGTACTTC. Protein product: CATSRDRGPTEQYF.

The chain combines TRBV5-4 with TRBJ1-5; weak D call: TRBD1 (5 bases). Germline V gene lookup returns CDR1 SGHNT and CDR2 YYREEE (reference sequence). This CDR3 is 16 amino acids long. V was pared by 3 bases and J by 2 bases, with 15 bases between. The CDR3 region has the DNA TGTGCCAGCAGCTCGGGCGGGGGAGTTGGCAATCAGCCCCAGCATTTT. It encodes CASSSGGGVGNQPQHF. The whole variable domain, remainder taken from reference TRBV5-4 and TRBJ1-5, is ETGVTQSPTHLIKTRGQQVTLRCSSQSGHNTVSWYQQALGQGPQFIFQYYREEENGRGNFPPRFSGLQFPNYSSELNVNALELDDSALYLCASSSGGGVGNQPQHFGDGTRLSIL.

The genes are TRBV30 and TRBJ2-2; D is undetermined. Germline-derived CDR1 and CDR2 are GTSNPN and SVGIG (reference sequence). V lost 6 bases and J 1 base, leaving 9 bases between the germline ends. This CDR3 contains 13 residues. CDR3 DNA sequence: TGTGCCTGCGACACCTGGAACACCGGGGAGCTGTTTTTT. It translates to CACDTWNTGELFF.

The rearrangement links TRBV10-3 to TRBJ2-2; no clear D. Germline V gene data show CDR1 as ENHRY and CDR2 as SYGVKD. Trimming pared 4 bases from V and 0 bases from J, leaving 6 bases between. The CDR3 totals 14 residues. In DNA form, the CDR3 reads TGTGCCATCAGTGCGACAACGAACACCGGGGAGCTGTTTTTT. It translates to CAISATTNTGELFF.

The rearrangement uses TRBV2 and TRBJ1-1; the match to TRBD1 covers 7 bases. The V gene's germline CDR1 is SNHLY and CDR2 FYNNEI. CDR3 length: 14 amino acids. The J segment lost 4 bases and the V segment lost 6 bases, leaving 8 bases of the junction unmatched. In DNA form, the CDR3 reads TGTGCCAGCAGGCGACAGGGAGGTGTCACTGAAGCTTTCTTT. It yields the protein CASRRQGGVTEAFF.

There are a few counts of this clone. This CDR3 reads CASSLVIANTEAFF. The CDR3 DNA follows: TGTGCCAGCAGCTTAGTCATAGCGAACACTGAAGCTTTCTTT. V usage is TRBV7-9 and J usage is TRBJ1-1; D gene unclear. The CDR3 spans 14 residues. V lost 1 base to trimming and J lost 1 base, with 7 bases between them. Germline V gene sequence: CDR1 SEHNR, CDR2 FQNEAQ (reference sequence). Together with reference TRBV7-9 and TRBJ1-1, the CDR3 gives the full variable domain: DTGVSQNPRHKITKRGQNVTFRCDPISEHNRLYWYRQTLGQGPEFLTYFQNEAQLEKSRLLSDRFSAERPKGSFSTLEIQRTEQGDSAMYLCASSLVIANTEAFFGQGTRLTVV.

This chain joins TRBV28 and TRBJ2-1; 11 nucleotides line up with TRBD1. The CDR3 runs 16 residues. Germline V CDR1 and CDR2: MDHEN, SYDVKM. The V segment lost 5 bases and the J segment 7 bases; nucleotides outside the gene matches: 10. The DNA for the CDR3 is TGTGCCAGCAGTGCACCGGGACAGGGGGGGTGGAATGAGCAGTTCTTC. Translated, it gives CASSAPGQGGWNEQFF.

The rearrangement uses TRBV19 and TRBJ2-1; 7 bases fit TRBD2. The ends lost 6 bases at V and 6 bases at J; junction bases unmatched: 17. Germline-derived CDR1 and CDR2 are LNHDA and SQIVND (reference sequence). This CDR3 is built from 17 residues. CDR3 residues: CASSPTIGRELINEQFF. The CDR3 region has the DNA TGTGCCAGTAGCCCCACCATCGGGCGGGAGTTGATCAATGAGCAGTTCTTC.

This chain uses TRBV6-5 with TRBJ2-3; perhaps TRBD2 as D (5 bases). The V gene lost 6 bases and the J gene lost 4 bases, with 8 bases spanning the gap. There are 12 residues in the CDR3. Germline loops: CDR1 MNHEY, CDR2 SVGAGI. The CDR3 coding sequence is TGTGCCAGCAGCCGAGGGCCAGATACGCAGTATTTT. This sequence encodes CASSRGPDTQYF.

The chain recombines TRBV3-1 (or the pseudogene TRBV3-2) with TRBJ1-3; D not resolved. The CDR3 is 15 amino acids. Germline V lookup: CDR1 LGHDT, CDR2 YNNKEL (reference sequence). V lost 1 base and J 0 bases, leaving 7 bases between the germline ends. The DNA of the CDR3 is TGTGCCAGCAGCCAAGTAGCGAGCTCTGGAAACACCATATATTTT. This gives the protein CASSQVASSGNTIYF.

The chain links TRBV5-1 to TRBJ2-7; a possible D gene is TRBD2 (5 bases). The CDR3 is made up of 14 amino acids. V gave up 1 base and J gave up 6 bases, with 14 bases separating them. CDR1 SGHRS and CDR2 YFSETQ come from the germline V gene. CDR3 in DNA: TGCGCCAGCAGCTTGCGGGGAGCGGATGGCGAGCAGTACTTC. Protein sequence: CASSLRGADGEQYF.

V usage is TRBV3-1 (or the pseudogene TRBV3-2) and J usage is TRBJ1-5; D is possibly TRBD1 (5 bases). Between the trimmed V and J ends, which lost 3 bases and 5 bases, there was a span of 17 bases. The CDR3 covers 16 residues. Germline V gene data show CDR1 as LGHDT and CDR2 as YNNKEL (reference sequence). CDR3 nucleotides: TGTGCCAGCAGCCAGGGAAGCGGGACCGTTGATCAGCCCCAGCATTTT. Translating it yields CASSQGSGTVDQPQHF.

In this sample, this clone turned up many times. CDR3 sequence (DNA): TGTGCCAGCAGCAAAGCTAACCGTGGGGGGTACTATGGCTACACCTTC. This codes for CASSKANRGGYYGYTF. The chain joins TRBV21-1 to TRBJ1-2. TRBV21-1 is termed a pseudogene. The CDR3 runs to 16 residues.

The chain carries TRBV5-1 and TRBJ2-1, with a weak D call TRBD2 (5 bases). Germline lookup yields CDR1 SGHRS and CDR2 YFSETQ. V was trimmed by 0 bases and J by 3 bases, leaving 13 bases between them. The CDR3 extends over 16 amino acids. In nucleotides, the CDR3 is TGCGCCAGCAGCTTGGTTCCGAGGGCCGGCTACAATGAGCAGTTCTTC. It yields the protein CASSLVPRAGYNEQFF.

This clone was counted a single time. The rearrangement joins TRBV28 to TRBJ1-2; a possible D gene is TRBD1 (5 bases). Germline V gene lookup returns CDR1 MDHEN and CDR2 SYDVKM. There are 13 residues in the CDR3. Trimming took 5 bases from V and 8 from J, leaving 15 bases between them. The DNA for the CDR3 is TGTGCCAGCAGTCGGGAGGGACGACGGGGCTACACCTTC. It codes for CASSREGRRGYTF.

CDR3 loop: CASSATLAGVNNEQFF. DNA of the CDR3: TGTGCCAGCAGCGCTACACTAGCGGGAGTTAACAATGAGCAGTTCTTC. The chain uses TRBV7-2 and TRBJ2-1; 11 bases fit TRBD2. Germline V gives CDR1 SGHTA, CDR2 FQGNSA. The CDR3 extends over 16 amino acids. V lost 5 bases, J lost 5 bases, and 8 bases stayed unmatched.

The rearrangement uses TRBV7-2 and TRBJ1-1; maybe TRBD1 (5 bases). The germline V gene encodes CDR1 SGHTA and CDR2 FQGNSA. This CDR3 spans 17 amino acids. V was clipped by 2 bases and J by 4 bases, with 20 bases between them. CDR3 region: CASSLRWSAGKITEAFF. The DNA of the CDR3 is TGTGCCAGCAGCTTACGGTGGTCGGCAGGGAAAATCACTGAAGCTTTCTTT.

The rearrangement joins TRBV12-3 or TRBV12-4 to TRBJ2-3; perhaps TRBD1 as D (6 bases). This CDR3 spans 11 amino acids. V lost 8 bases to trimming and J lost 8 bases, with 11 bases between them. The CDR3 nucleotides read TGTGCCAGCGGGGGCCGCCTTACGCAGTATTTT. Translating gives CASGGRLTQYF.

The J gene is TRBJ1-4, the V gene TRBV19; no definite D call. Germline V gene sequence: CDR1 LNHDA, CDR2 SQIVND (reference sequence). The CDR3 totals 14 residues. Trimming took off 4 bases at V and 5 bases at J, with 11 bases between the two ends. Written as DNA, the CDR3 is TGTGCCAGTAGTAGGGCAGGCCGAAATGAAAAACTGTTTTTT. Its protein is CASSRAGRNEKLFF.